A selection of T cell receptor beta chains follows, all from one sample in a study of blood T cell repertoires in COVID-19. The repertoire was sequenced with immunoSEQ multiplex PCR; TCRdb's copy has only in-frame clones and lacks some. Of about 62,000 clones listed, around nine tenths were seen once; the top ten hold about 5.4%. Sequences were obtained from peripheral blood. The origin of the receptors is a human donor in a cohort sampled during active COVID-19. Each CDR3 is given with its conserved first and last residue. The D gene is left open where the match is weak. Not every row has a clone size; where given, it reads once, few, many or a size class.

d_gene | j_gene | v_gene | abundance | CDR3aa | CDR3nt
TRBD1 | TRBJ2-7 | TRBV19 | . | CASSLTLGQGAYEQYF | TGTGCCAGTAGTCTCACATTGGGACAGGGGGCCTACGAGCAGTACTTC
. | TRBJ2-1 | TRBV5-4 | . | CASSFRGDGEQFF | TGTGCCAGCAGCTTCAGGGGAGACGGTGAGCAGTTCTTC
. | TRBJ2-7 | TRBV27 | . | CASSAYGGPAYEQYF | TGTGCCAGCAGTGCGTATGGGGGCCCCGCCTACGAGCAGTACTTC
TRBD2 | TRBJ2-1 | TRBV3-1/TRBV3-2 | . | CASSHGTSGGSYNEQFF | TGTGCCAGCAGCCACGGGACTAGCGGGGGGTCCTACAATGAGCAGTTCTTC
TRBD1 | TRBJ1-5 | TRBV5-1 | . | CASSQGQGTNQPQHF | TGCGCCAGCAGCCAGGGACAGGGGACCAATCAGCCCCAGCATTTT
. | TRBJ1-1 | TRBV6-5 | . | CASTNSGTEGRGAFF | TGTGCCAGCACCAACTCGGGAACTGAGGGCCGTGGTGCTTTCTTT
TRBD2 | TRBJ2-2 | TRBV19 | . | CASTLGEGRTGELFF | TGTGCCAGTACCCTCGGGGAGGGTCGCACCGGGGAGCTGTTTTTT
TRBD1 | TRBJ2-7 | TRBV6-2/TRBV6-3 | once | CASSYYGTGSYEQYF | TGTGCCAGCAGTTACTACGGGACAGGGTCCTACGAGCAGTACTTC
. | TRBJ1-4 | TRBV28 | . | CASSLQGSTEKLFF | TGTGCCAGCAGCCTACAGGGATCTACTGAAAAACTGTTTTTT
TRBD2 | TRBJ2-2 | TRBV11-3 | . | CASSPRLAGGPGELFF | TGTGCCAGCAGCCCCAGACTAGCGGGAGGTCCCGGGGAGCTGTTTTTT
TRBD1 | TRBJ2-7 | TRBV11-2 | . | CASSLGGTVITYEQYF | TGTGCCAGCAGCTTAGGGGGGACAGTCATTACCTACGAGCAGTACTTC
TRBD2 | TRBJ2-5 | TRBV18 | . | CASSPPGLAGASETQYF | TGTGCCAGCTCACCACCTGGACTAGCGGGAGCGAGTGAGACCCAGTACTTC
. | TRBJ1-1 | TRBV18 | . | CASSPPLAKNTEAFF | TGTGCCAGCTCACCACCATTAGCCAAGAACACTGAAGCTTTCTTT
TRBD1 | TRBJ2-1 | TRBV9 | . | CASSPAGTGGIGEQFF | TGTGCCAGCAGCCCCGCAGGGACAGGGGGGATTGGTGAGCAGTTCTTC